This entry lists 32 T cell receptor beta chains sequenced from one sample in a study of blood T cells in healthy people across ages. A second PCR, run for about 6 to 11 cycles, used a sample-barcoded 5' primer plus a J-beta primer mix. TCRdb reanalysed the 5' RACE reads using MiXCR and keeps one entry per CDR3 protein. This sample yields 700,000 to 900,000 distinct CDR3 sequences, of which 50% to 65% are seen a single time; 40% to 50% belongs to the top ten. Specimen: blood. All receptors derive from a man aged 80 or over in good health.

The gene calls are TRBV6-1 and TRBJ2-3; 10 bases line up with TRBD2. Germline V CDR1 and CDR2: MNHNS, SASEGT. CDR3 size: 18 residues. The V and J ends lost 2 bases and 0 bases, in that order; junction bases with no gene match: 8. Here the CDR3 reads CASSEQLLAGLSTDTQYF. In nucleotides, the CDR3 is TGTGCCAGCAGTGAACAGCTACTAGCGGGACTTAGCACAGATACGCAGTATTTT.

V gene TRBV9 combines with J gene TRBJ2-1, with 14 bases matching TRBD2. The end of the DNA is better explained by TRBJ2-7, so the J call may be wrong. This CDR3 has 18 amino acids. Germline V gene lookup returns CDR1 SGDLS and CDR2 YYNGEE. The DNA for the CDR3 is TGTGCCAGCAGCGTCGCCGGGACTAGCGGGAGAGGAGGCCTCGAGCAGTACTTC. Its translation is CASSVAGTSGRGGLEQYF.

This clonotype was picked up a small number of times. This chain joins TRBV12-3 or TRBV12-4 and TRBJ2-1, with TRBD2 identical over 8 bases. The closer fit of TRBJ2-7 to the DNA end suggests the J call may be wrong. This CDR3 comprises 16 residues. This CDR3 reads CASSPTGRGSYNEQYF. The CDR3 coding sequence is TGTGCCAGCAGTCCAACCGGGAGGGGCTCCTACAATGAGCAGTACTTC.

This clonotype showed up just once. The chain couples TRBV20-1 to TRBJ2-5, with TRBD2 matching 11 bases. V gave up 2 bases and J gave up 11 bases; unmatched junction bases: 10. This CDR3 comprises 14 residues. Germline loops: CDR1 DFQATT, CDR2 SNEGSKA (reference sequence). The CDR3 spells CSARIIAGGIGQYF. CDR3 DNA: TGCAGTGCTAGAATTATAGCGGGAGGGATAGGGCAGTACTTC.

This clonotype appeared a few times. The chain employs TRBV29-1 and TRBJ1-1, with TRBD1 identical over 7 bases. J gave up 5 bases and V 5 bases, and 8 bases lay outside the gene matches. In germline, CDR1 is SQVTM, CDR2 ANQGSEA. This CDR3 is built from 13 residues. The CDR3 sequence: CSVLTGSGTEAFF. In DNA, the CDR3 is TGCAGCGTTTTGACAGGGTCAGGGACTGAAGCTTTCTTT.

The chain employs TRBV29-1 and TRBJ2-3; possibly TRBD2 for D (6 bases). The CDR3 totals 13 residues. Between the trimmed V and J ends, which lost 3 bases and 1 base, there was a span of 8 bases. Germline-derived CDR1 and CDR2 are SQVTM and ANQGSEA. Here the CDR3 DNA reads TGCAGCGTTGAGAAGCGGGGCACAGATACGCAGTATTTT. The encoded protein is CSVEKRGTDTQYF.

This clonotype was seen a few times. The chain has TRBV4-1 and TRBJ2-5, with D maybe TRBD2 (6 bases). The better agreement between TRBJ2-7 and the DNA end casts doubt on the J call. The CDR3 consists of 14 residues. Germline CDR1 and CDR2: MGHRA and YSYEKL. Here the CDR3 reads CASSQDDGSYEQYF. The CDR3 region has the DNA TGCGCCAGCAGCCAAGATGACGGGAGCTACGAGCAGTACTTC.

This clonotype was seen more than once but under ten times. The V gene is TRBV29-1, the J gene TRBJ2-7; D not certain. The CDR3 consists of 13 residues. Germline loops: CDR1 SQVTM, CDR2 ANQGSEA. Deletions cut 4 bases from V and 0 bases from J, with 10 bases between. CDR3 in amino acids: CSVGGYGSYEQYF. The CDR3 region has the DNA TGCAGCGTTGGTGGTTACGGCTCCTACGAGCAGTACTTC.

This chain uses TRBV20-1 with TRBJ2-7; 7 nucleotides agree with TRBD1. The CDR3 consists of 14 residues. From germline, CDR1 is DFQATT and CDR2 SNEGSKA (reference sequence). V lost 3 bases to trimming and J lost 4 bases; unmatched junction nucleotides: 9. CDR3 amino acids: CSASDRTGIYEQYF. The CDR3 nucleotides are TGCAGTGCTAGTGACCGGACAGGAATTTACGAGCAGTACTTC.

The chain links TRBV7-9 to TRBJ2-7; TRBD1 matches 10 bases. CDR1 SEHNR and CDR2 FQNEAQ come from the germline V gene (reference sequence). The CDR3 sequence is 14 residues long. The V gene end was trimmed by 5 bases and the J gene end by 5 bases; junction bases not matched to a gene: 6. The CDR3 DNA reads as TGTGCCAGCAGCCCGGACAGGGGGTTCAACGAGCAGTACTTC. Translating it yields CASSPDRGFNEQYF.

This chain uses TRBV12-3 or TRBV12-4 with TRBJ2-1; D possibly corresponds to TRBD1 (5 bases). CDR3 length: 16 amino acids. V gave up 6 bases and J gave up 2 bases, with 17 bases separating them. As DNA, the CDR3 is TGTGCCAGCAGCTTCAGGGTAGGCGTGCCCTACAATGAGCAGTTCTTC. The encoded protein is CASSFRVGVPYNEQFF.

The chain is built from TRBV13 and TRBJ2-7; tentatively, D is TRBD2 (5 bases). V gave up 3 bases and J gave up 1 base, with 10 bases separating them. Looked up from germline, CDR1 is PRHDT and CDR2 is FYEKMQ (reference sequence). The CDR3 is 14 residues long. The CDR3 nucleotides read TGTGCCAGCAGCTTCTCCGGGAATTCCTACGAGCAGTACTTC. This gives the protein CASSFSGNSYEQYF.

This clonotype was seen more than once but under ten times. This chain connects TRBV12-3 or TRBV12-4 to TRBJ2-1, with D perhaps matching TRBD2 (6 bases). V lost 3 bases, J lost 8 bases, and 20 bases lay in between. This CDR3 comprises 16 residues. CDR3 DNA sequence: TGTGCCAGCAGTTTCGCCACTAGCACACCCCTTCATGAGCAGTTCTTC. This translates into CASSFATSTPLHEQFF.

The genes are TRBV29-1 and TRBJ1-1, with D unresolved. CDR1 and CDR2 from the germline V gene are SQVTM and ANQGSEA. The CDR3 has 13 amino acids. V lost 4 bases and J 0 bases, leaving 9 bases between the germline ends. The CDR3 spells CSVGMPLNTEAFF. In nucleotides, the CDR3 is TGCAGCGTTGGTATGCCATTGAACACTGAAGCTTTCTTT.

Here the CDR3 DNA reads TGTGCCAGCAGCTTATGGGGACAGTCCAATCAGCCCCAGCATTTT. It encodes CASSLWGQSNQPQHF. This rearrangement joins TRBV5-6 to TRBJ1-5; the match to TRBD1 covers 7 bases. CDR3 length: 15 amino acids. V gave up 2 bases and J gave up 3 bases; unmatched junction bases: 5. In germline, CDR1 is SGHDT, CDR2 YYEEEE. Full variable domain (outside the CDR3, taken from reference TRBV5-6 and TRBJ1-5): DAGVTQSPTHLIKTRGQQVTLRCSPKSGHDTVSWYQQALGQGPQFIFQYYEEEERQRGNFPDRFSGHQFPNYSSELNVNALLLGDSALYLCASSLWGQSNQPQHFGDGTRLSIL.

The table lists this clonotype with a few counts. The rearrangement links TRBV20-1 to TRBJ2-7; D tentatively fits TRBD1 or TRBD2 (5 bases each). V was trimmed by 3 bases and J by 7 bases, leaving 19 bases between them. CDR3 length: 14 amino acids. Germline V gene lookup returns CDR1 DFQATT and CDR2 SNEGSKA (reference sequence). The CDR3: CSASDGTGFGEQYF. The CDR3 DNA sequence: TGCAGTGCTAGTGACGGGACGGGTTTTGGGGAGCAGTACTTC.

The rearrangement links TRBV6-5 to TRBJ2-1, with a weak D call TRBD2 (5 bases). The V gene lost 2 bases and the J gene lost 5 bases, with 13 bases spanning the gap. There are 15 residues in the CDR3. CDR1 MNHEY and CDR2 SVGAGI come from the germline V gene. The CDR3 region has the DNA TGTGCCAGCAGTTACGCGAGCGGCAGCAACAATGAGCAGTTCTTC. The encoded protein is CASSYASGSNNEQFF.

The gene calls are TRBV7-9 and TRBJ2-7, with TRBD2 matching over 8 bases. Germline CDR1 and CDR2: SEHNR and FQNEAQ (reference sequence). V gave up 5 bases and J gave up 0 bases; unmatched junction bases: 6. The CDR3 is 15 amino acids. The CDR3 reads CASSTREGTSYEQYF. Here the CDR3 DNA reads TGTGCCAGCAGCACCCGGGAGGGGACCTCCTACGAGCAGTACTTC.

The chain combines TRBV15 with TRBJ2-1; D ambiguous. This CDR3 spans 15 amino acids. Germline assignment: CDR1 LNHNV and CDR2 YYDKDF (reference sequence). With 0 bases removed from V and 15 bases from J, the gap between germline ends came to 21 bases. This CDR3 is CATSRDRGPIFSRFF. CDR3 DNA sequence: TGTGCCACCAGCAGAGATCGAGGACCCATTTTTTCGAGGTTCTTC.

A remark on this clonotype: The junction departs from the called germline gene at one end, perhaps through a read error. The CDR3 spells CASSDSGTSPQFF. CDR3 coding DNA: TGTGCCAGCAGTGACTCTGGGACTAGCCCCCAGTTCTTC. V and J are TRBV6-6 and TRBJ2-1, with 9 bases aligning to TRBD2. CDR1 MNHNY and CDR2 SVGAGI come from the germline V gene (reference sequence). This CDR3 has 13 amino acids.

The V gene is TRBV2, the J gene TRBJ2-3, with D possibly TRBD2 on 6 matching bases. With 4 bases removed from V and 2 bases from J, the gap between germline ends came to 22 bases. The CDR3 has 18 amino acids. The germline CDR1 and CDR2 sequences are SNHLY and FYNNEI. As DNA, the CDR3 is TGTGCCAGCAGTGCTGTGACGGGCGGGAATCTAGCCACAGATACGCAGTATTTT. This encodes CASSAVTGGNLATDTQYF. The entire variable domain, with the rest obtained from reference TRBV2 and TRBJ2-3, is as follows: EPEVTQTPSHQVTQMGQEVILRCVPISNHLYFYWYRQILGQKVEFLVSFYNNEISEKSEIFDDQFSVERPDGSNFTLKIRSTKLEDSAMYFCASSAVTGGNLATDTQYFGPGTRLTVL.

The rearrangement joins TRBV7-2 to TRBJ2-3; 14 bases agree with TRBD2. With V trimmed by 5 bases and J by 3 bases, 10 bases remained unmatched. Germline V gene sequence: CDR1 SGHTA, CDR2 FQGNSA. This CDR3 region has 18 residues. In nucleotides, the CDR3 is TGTGCCAGCAGCCCTGGACTAGCGGGAGGAGGCGGAACAGATACGCAGTATTTT. Translation: CASSPGLAGGGGTDTQYF.

V is TRBV6-6 and J is TRBJ1-4; 7 bases map to TRBD1. V shed 4 bases and J 12 bases; nucleotides not matched to a gene: 2. The germline CDR1 and CDR2 sequences are MNHNY and SVGAGI (reference sequence). The CDR3 is 11 amino acids. The CDR3 DNA reads as TGTGCCAGCAGTTCCGACAGGGAACTGTTTTTT. It is translated as CASSSDRELFF.

The chain recombines TRBV5-1 with TRBJ2-5; possible D gene TRBD1, 5 bases. The CDR3 contains 15 residues. The V gene's germline CDR1 is SGHRS and CDR2 YFSETQ. Trimming stripped 2 bases from V and 5 bases from J, with 16 bases between. As DNA, the CDR3 is TGCGCCAGCAGCTTCCAAGGGGCCTATTCTGAGACCCAGTACTTC. It codes for CASSFQGAYSETQYF.

This clonotype has a count of ten or more. This chain uses TRBV25-1 with TRBJ1-1; D is uncertain. The germline V gene encodes CDR1 MGHDK and CDR2 SYGVNS. V was pared by 4 bases and J by 0 bases, with 9 bases between. The CDR3 extends over 14 amino acids. The CDR3 is CASSGFGMNTEAFF. DNA of the CDR3: TGTGCCAGCAGTGGGTTCGGCATGAACACTGAAGCTTTCTTT. Drawing the rest from reference TRBV25-1 and TRBJ1-1, the complete variable domain is EADIYQTPRYLVIGTGKKITLECSQTMGHDKMYWYQQDPGMELHLIHYSYGVNSTEKGDLSSESTVSRIRTEHFPLTLESARPSHTSQYLCASSGFGMNTEAFFGQGTRLTVV.

A note on this clonotype: A read error may account for a junction end that differs from germline. This chain uses TRBV28 with TRBJ2-7; maybe TRBD1 (6 bases). The CDR3 runs 13 residues. Per the germline V gene, CDR1 is MDHEN and CDR2 is SYDVKM. The CDR3 DNA reads TGTGCCAGCAAAACAGGGTACTCCCACGAGCAGTACTTC. The encoded protein is CASKTGYSHEQYF.

This clonotype was counted only a few times. The gene calls are TRBV4-1 and TRBJ2-5; D perhaps matches TRBD2 (5 bases). Germline-derived CDR1 and CDR2 are MGHRA and YSYEKL. CDR3 length equals 13 residues. The germline V and J ends were trimmed by 4 bases and 2 bases, with 8 bases remaining between them. CDR3 protein: CASSPGMQETQYF. In DNA, the CDR3 is TGCGCCAGCAGCCCCGGGATGCAAGAGACCCAGTACTTC.

In this sample, this clonotype turned up a few times. The genes are TRBV4-2 and TRBJ1-2, with 7 bases aligning to TRBD1. The trim removed 0 bases at V and 3 bases at J, leaving 10 bases unmatched. Germline values: CDR1 LGHNA, CDR2 YNFKEQ. The CDR3 has 17 residues. The CDR3 region is CASSQDSGQSRYYGYTF. For the CDR3, the DNA is TGTGCCAGCAGCCAAGATTCGGGACAGTCGCGATACTATGGCTACACCTTC.

V usage is TRBV2 and J usage is TRBJ1-3, with D uncertain. Germline V gene lookup returns CDR1 SNHLY and CDR2 FYNNEI. This CDR3 is built from 14 residues. The ends were cut back, 4 bases at V and 2 bases at J, with 9 bases in the middle. In DNA, the CDR3 is TGTGCCAGCAGTGTAGGGTCTGCTGGAAACACCATATATTTT. Its translation is CASSVGSAGNTIYF.

J is TRBJ2-7 and V is TRBV27; D may be TRBD1 or TRBD2 (6 bases each). This CDR3 is built from 15 residues. Trimming removed 4 bases from V and 2 bases from J, with 15 bases in between. Germline-derived CDR1 and CDR2 are MNHEY and SMNVEV (reference sequence). The CDR3 region is CASSYPRGRPYEQYF. The DNA for the CDR3 is TGTGCCAGCAGTTATCCCCGGGGGCGTCCCTACGAGCAGTACTTC.

This clonotype has only a few counts. The chain is built from TRBV10-3 and TRBJ2-1; 12 nucleotides line up with TRBD2. V was clipped by 4 bases and J by 6 bases; unmatched bases: 7. This CDR3 has 16 residues. Per the germline V gene, CDR1 is ENHRY and CDR2 is SYGVKD. The CDR3 is CAISVPTSGSRNEQFF. The DNA for the CDR3 is TGTGCCATCAGTGTACCGACTAGCGGGAGCCGCAATGAGCAGTTCTTC.

The chain has TRBV20-1 and TRBJ2-1, with TRBD2 matching over 11 bases. CDR1 DFQATT and CDR2 SNEGSKA come from the germline V gene (reference sequence). After removal of 7 bases from V and 9 bases from J, the junction contained 8 bases not matched to a gene. CDR3 length: 13 amino acids. CDR3 DNA sequence: TGCAGTGTTCGGACTAGCGGGTTCTCTGAGCAGTTCTTC. This encodes CSVRTSGFSEQFF.